This T cell receptor (beta chain) was sequenced during a study of follicular helper T cells after annual influenza vaccination. Across the study: For some subjects, blood spans the 2013-2014, 2014-2015 and 2015-2016 annual vaccinations.

This sample's time point: 2015-2016 season, pre-vaccination. Before and after seasonal inactivated influenza vaccination, adults gave blood for sorting CD4 subsets for sequencing. Subjects lived in the community and lacked influenza vaccine within the prior 6 months. Study conclusions and caveats: Successive annual vaccinations recalled a recurrent oligoclonal ICOS+CD38+ cTfh response with influenza-specific clonotypes.

V was clipped by 0 bases and J by 3 bases; unmatched bases: 6. The germline V gene encodes CDR1 KGHSH and CDR2 LQKENI. The CDR3 covers 16 residues. Sequencing was performed with immunoSEQ multiplex PCR; in TCRdb, only in-frame clones are kept and a portion is missing. The repertoire holds under 3,000 clones, with about 83% as singletons. This clone is a singleton in its sample. As yet, its antigen is unknown. This TCR was recovered from an adult who received the influenza vaccine. This material consisted of CXCR5+ CD38- circulating T follicular helper cells from blood, taken on the day of influenza vaccination. Noted subset: circulating Tfh, non-naive CD4+CXCR5+PD-1+ (ICOS+CD38+ or ICOS-CD38-). The V gene is TRBV18, the J gene TRBJ2-3, with 7 bases matching TRBD2. In nucleotides, the CDR3 is TGTGCCAGCTCACCACCCCTCGGGGGAGGGACAGATACGCAGTATTTT. It encodes CASSPPLGGGTDTQYF.